The text below deals with one T cell receptor beta chain. This record belongs to a study of T cell changes during pregnancy in multiple sclerosis. Profiling relied on immunoSEQ multiplex PCR, and the TCRdb table lists in-frame clones only, not all of them. This table holds some 54,000 clones, around 93% found once. Germline CDR1 and CDR2: SGHVS and FNYEAQ. This CDR3 is 14 amino acids long. Trimming cost V 2 bases and J 0 bases, with 7 bases left between them. This receptor was obtained from a female donor with multiple sclerosis, enrolled in a pregnancy study. The input for sequencing was peripheral blood, taken after pregnancy. The chain uses TRBV7-6 and TRBJ1-1; TRBD1 is a possible D gene (5 bases). This chain's CDR3 is CASSLTGVNTEAFF. For the CDR3, the DNA is TGTGCCAGCAGCTTAACGGGGGTGAACACTGAAGCTTTCTTT. The full variable domain, in which reference TRBV7-6 and TRBJ1-1 provide the parts outside the CDR3, is GAGVSQSPRYKVTKRGQDVALRCDPISGHVSLYWYRQALGQGPEFLTYFNYEAQQDKSGLPNDRFSAERPEGSISTLTIQRTEQRDSAMYRCASSLTGVNTEAFFGQGTRLTVV.